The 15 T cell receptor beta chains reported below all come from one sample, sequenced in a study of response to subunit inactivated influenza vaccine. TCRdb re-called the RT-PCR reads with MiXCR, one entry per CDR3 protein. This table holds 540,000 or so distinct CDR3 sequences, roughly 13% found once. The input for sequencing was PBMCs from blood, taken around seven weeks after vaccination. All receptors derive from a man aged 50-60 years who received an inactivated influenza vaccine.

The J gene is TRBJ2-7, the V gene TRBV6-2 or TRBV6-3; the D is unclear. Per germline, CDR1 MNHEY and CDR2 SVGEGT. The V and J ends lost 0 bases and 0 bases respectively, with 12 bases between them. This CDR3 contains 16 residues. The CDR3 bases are TGTGCCAGCAGTTACTCCCCCTCGACAAACTCCTACGAGCAGTACTTC. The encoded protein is CASSYSPSTNSYEQYF.

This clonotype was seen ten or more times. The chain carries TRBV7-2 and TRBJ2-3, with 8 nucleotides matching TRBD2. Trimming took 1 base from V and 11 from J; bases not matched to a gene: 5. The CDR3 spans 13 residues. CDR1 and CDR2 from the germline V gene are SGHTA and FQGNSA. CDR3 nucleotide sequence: TGTGCCAGCAGCTTAGTTGGGCTAGCGGGGCAGTATTTT. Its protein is CASSLVGLAGQYF.

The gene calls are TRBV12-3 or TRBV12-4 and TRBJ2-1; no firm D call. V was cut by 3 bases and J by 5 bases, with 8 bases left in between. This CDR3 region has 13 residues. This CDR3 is CASSFLRDNEQFF. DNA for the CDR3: TGTGCCAGCAGTTTCCTACGGGACAATGAGCAGTTCTTC.

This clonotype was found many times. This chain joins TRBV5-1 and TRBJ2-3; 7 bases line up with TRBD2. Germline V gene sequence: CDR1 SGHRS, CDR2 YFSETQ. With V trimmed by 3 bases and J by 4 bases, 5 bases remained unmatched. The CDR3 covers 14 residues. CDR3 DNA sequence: TGCGCCAGCAGCTCGGGGGGAATTTCAGATACGCAGTATTTT. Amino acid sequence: CASSSGGISDTQYF.

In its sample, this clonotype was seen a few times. The CDR3 nucleotides are TGCGCCAGCAGCTTGGAGGCCAAACGTGGCTATGGCTACACCTTC. Translation: CASSLEAKRGYGYTF. The chain uses TRBV5-1 and TRBJ1-2; no definite D call. Germline-derived CDR1 and CDR2 are SGHRS and YFSETQ. Trimming shortened V by 0 bases and J by 4 bases, and 13 bases separated the two germline ends. The length of the CDR3 is 15 residues. The full variable domain, in which reference TRBV5-1 and TRBJ1-2 provide the parts outside the CDR3, is KAGVTQTPRYLIKTRGQQVTLSCSPISGHRSVSWYQQTPGQGLQFLFEYFSETQRNKGNFPGRFSGRQFSNSRSEMNVSTLELGDSALYLCASSLEAKRGYGYTFGSGTRLTVV.

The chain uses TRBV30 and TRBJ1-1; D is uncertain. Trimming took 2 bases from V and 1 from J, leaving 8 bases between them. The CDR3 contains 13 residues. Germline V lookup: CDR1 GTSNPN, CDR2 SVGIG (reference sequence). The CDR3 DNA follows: TGTGCCTGGAGTCAAAGGGCGAACACTGAAGCTTTCTTT. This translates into CAWSQRANTEAFF.

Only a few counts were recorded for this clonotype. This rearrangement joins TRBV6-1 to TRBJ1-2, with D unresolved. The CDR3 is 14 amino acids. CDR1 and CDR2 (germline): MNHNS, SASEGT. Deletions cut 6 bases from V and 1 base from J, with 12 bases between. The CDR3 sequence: CASRTPLGNYGYTF. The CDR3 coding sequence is TGTGCCAGCAGGACCCCTCTGGGTAACTATGGCTACACCTTC.

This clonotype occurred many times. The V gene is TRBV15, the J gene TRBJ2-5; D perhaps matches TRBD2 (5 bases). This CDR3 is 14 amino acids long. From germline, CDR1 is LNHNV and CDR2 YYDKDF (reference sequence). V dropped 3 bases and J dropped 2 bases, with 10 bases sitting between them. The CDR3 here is CATSSTGDQETQYF. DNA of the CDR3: TGTGCCACCAGCAGTACCGGGGATCAAGAGACCCAGTACTTC.

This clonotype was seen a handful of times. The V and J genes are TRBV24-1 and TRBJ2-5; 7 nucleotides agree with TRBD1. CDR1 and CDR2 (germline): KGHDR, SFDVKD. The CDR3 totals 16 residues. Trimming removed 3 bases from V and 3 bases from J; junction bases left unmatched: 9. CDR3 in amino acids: CATSDETGVGKETQYF. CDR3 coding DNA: TGTGCCACCAGTGATGAAACAGGGGTAGGAAAAGAGACCCAGTACTTC.

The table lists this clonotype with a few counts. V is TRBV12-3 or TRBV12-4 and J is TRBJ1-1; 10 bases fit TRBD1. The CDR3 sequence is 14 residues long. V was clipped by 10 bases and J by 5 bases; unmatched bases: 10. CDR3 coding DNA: TGTGCCACCATAGGTGGGACAGGGGTTACTGAAGCTTTCTTT. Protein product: CATIGGTGVTEAFF.

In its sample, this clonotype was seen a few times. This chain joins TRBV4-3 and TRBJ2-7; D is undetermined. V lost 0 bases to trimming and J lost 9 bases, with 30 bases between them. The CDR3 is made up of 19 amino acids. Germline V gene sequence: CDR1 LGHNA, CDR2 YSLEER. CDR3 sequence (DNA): TGCGCCAGCAGCCAAGATACCCCGGGCCGTAATCGCCCCCCCACTCGGCAGTACTTC. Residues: CASSQDTPGRNRPPTRQYF.

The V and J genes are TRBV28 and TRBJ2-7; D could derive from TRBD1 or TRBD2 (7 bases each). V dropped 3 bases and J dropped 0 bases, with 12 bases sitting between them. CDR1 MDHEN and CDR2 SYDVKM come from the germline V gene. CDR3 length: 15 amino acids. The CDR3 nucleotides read TGTGCCAGCAGTTTCAGGGGGGGAAGCTCCTACGAGCAGTACTTC. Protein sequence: CASSFRGGSSYEQYF.

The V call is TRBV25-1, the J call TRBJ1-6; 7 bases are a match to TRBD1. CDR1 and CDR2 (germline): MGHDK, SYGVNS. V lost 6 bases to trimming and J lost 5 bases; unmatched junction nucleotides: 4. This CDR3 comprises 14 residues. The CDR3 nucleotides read TGTGCCAGCAGGGGACAGTCCGATAATTCACCCCTCCACTTT. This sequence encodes CASRGQSDNSPLHF. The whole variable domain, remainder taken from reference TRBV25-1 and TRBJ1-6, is EADIYQTPRYLVIGTGKKITLECSQTMGHDKMYWYQQDPGMELHLIHYSYGVNSTEKGDLSSESTVSRIRTEHFPLTLESARPSHTSQYLCASRGQSDNSPLHFGNGTRLTVT.

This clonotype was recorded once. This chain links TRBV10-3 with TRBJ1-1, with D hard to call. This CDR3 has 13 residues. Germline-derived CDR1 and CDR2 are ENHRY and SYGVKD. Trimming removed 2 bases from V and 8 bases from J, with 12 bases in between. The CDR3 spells CAISEKGIREAFF. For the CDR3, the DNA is TGTGCCATCAGTGAGAAAGGGATACGCGAAGCTTTCTTT.

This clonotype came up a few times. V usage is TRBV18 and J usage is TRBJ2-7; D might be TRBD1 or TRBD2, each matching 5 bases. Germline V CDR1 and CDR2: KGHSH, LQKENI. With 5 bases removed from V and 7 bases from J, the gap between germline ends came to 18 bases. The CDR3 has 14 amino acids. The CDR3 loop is CASSASRDLLEQYF. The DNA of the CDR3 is TGTGCCAGCTCAGCTTCACGGGACCTCCTAGAGCAGTACTTC.